This TCR beta chain comes out of a study of chemoradiotherapy in HPV16-positive cancers. Study-level results: Candidate HPV-specific clones and E7-related TCR motifs grew in tumor during treatment.

Worth noting for this clone: Its specificity is unknown.

Sequencing was performed with immunoSEQ multiplex PCR; in TCRdb, only in-frame clones are kept and a portion is missing. The sample lists approximately 8,500 clones; 74% were seen once. This receptor was obtained from a human donor with HPV-associated anogenital cancer. The material was obtained from a patient who underwent chemoradiotherapy.

DNA for the CDR3: TGCGCCAGCAGCCAAGACCCCAGGGGACTAGTGTCTGAGCAGTTCTTC. The encoded protein is CASSQDPRGLVSEQFF. The chain is built from TRBV4-3 and TRBJ2-1; 8 nucleotides align to TRBD2. The V and J ends lost 0 bases and 9 bases, in that order; junction bases with no gene match: 10. CDR1 is LGHNA and CDR2 is YSLEER in the germline V gene. The CDR3 consists of 16 residues.